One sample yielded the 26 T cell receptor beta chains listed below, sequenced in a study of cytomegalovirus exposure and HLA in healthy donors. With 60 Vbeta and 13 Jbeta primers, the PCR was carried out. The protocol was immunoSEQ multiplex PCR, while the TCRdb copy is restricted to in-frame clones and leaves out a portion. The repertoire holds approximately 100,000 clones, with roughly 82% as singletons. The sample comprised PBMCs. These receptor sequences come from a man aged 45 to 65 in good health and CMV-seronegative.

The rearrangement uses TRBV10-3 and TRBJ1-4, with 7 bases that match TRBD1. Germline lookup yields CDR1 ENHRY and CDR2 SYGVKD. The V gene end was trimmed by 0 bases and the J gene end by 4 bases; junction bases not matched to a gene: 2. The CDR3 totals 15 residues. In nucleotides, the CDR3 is TGTGCCATCAGTGAGTCGGACAGGAATAATGAAAAACTGTTTTTT. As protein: CAISESDRNNEKLFF.

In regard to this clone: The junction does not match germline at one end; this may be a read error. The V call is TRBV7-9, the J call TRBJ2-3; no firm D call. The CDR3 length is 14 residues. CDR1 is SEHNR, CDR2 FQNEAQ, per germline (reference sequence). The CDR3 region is CSSSFYYDTDTQYF. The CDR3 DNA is TGTTCCAGCAGCTTCTATTATGACACAGATACGCAGTATTTT.

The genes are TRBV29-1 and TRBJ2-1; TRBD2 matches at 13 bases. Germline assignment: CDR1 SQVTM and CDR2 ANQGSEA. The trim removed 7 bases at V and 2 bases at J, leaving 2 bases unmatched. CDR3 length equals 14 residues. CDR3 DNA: TGCAGCGCTGGGACTAGCGGGACCTACAATGAGCAGTTCTTC. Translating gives CSAGTSGTYNEQFF.

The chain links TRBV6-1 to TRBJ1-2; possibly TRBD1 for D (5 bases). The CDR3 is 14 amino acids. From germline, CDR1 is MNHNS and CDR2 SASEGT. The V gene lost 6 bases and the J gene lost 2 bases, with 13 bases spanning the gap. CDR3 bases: TGTGCCAGCAGGGTACAGGAGGGGAACTATGGCTACACCTTC. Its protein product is CASRVQEGNYGYTF.

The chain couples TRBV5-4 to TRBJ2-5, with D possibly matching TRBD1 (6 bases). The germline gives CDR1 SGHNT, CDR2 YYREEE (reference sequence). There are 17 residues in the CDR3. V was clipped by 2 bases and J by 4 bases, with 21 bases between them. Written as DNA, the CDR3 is TGTGCCAGCAGCTTCCCTCCAATTAGGGGGATTGGAGAGACCCAGTACTTC. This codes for CASSFPPIRGIGETQYF.

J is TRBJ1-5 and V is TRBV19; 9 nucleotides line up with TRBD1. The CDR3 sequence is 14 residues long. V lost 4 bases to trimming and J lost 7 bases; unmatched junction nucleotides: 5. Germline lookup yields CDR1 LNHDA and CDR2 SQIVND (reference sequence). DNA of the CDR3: TGTGCCAGTAGTAACAGGGGGCGCGAGCAGCCCCAGCATTTT. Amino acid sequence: CASSNRGREQPQHF. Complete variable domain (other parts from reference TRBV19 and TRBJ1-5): DGGITQSPKYLFRKEGQNVTLSCEQNLNHDAMYWYRQDPGQGLRLIYYSQIVNDFQKGDIAEGYSVSREKKESFPLTVTSAQKNPTAFYLCASSNRGREQPQHFGDGTRLSIL.

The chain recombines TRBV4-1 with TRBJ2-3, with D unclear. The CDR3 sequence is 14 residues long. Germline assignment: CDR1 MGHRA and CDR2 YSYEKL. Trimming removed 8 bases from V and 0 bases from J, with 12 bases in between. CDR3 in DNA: TGCGCCAGCGGCTCCTTAACAAGCACAGATACGCAGTATTTT. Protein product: CASGSLTSTDTQYF.

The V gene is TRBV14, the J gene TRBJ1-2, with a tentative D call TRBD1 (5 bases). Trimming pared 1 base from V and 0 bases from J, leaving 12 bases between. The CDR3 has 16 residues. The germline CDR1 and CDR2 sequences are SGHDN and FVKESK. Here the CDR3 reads CASSQGLGGANYGYTF. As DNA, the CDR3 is TGTGCCAGCAGCCAAGGGTTGGGGGGAGCTAACTATGGCTACACCTTC. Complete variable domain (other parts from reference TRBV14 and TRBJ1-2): EAGVTQFPSHSVIEKGQTVTLRCDPISGHDNLYWYRRVMGKEIKFLLHFVKESKQDESGMPNNRFLAERTGGTYSTLKVQPAELEDSGVYFCASSQGLGGANYGYTFGSGTRLTVV.

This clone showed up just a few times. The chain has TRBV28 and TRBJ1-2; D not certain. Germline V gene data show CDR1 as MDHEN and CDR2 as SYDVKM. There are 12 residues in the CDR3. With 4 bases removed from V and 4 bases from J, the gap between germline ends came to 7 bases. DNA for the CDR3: TGTGCCAGCAGTTCGGGGATCTATGGCTACACCTTC. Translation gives CASSSGIYGYTF.

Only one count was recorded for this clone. The DNA of the CDR3 is TGCAGCGTTACCAGACAGGGGACGAACACCGGGGAGCTGTTTTTT. It is translated as CSVTRQGTNTGELFF. The chain carries TRBV29-1 and TRBJ2-2, with 8 bases fitting TRBD1. Germline CDR1 reads SQVTM; CDR2 reads ANQGSEA. The length of the CDR3 is 15 residues. Trimming cost V 5 bases and J 0 bases; bases outside gene matches: 5.

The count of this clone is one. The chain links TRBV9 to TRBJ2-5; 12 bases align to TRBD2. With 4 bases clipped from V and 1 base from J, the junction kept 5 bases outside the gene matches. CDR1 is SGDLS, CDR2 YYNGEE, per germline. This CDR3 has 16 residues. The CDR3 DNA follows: TGTGCCAGCAGCTTTCTAGCGGGGGGGACCCAAGAGACCCAGTACTTC. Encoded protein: CASSFLAGGTQETQYF.

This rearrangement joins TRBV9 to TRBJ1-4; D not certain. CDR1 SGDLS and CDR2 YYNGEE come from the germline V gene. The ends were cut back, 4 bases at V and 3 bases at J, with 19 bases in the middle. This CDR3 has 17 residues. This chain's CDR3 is CASSPHKDYPPNEKLFF. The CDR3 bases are TGTGCCAGCAGCCCTCACAAAGATTACCCTCCTAATGAAAAACTGTTTTTT.

CDR3 in amino acids: CASSLVSMNTEAFF. Written as DNA, the CDR3 is TGTGCCAGCAGCTTGGTTTCAATGAACACTGAAGCTTTCTTT. The rearrangement joins TRBV5-6 to TRBJ1-1; D is ambiguous. V was shortened by 0 bases and J by 0 bases, with 6 bases between the two germline ends. This CDR3 has 14 amino acids. Germline values: CDR1 SGHDT, CDR2 YYEEEE. Combining the CDR3 with reference TRBV5-6 and TRBJ1-1 gives the whole variable domain DAGVTQSPTHLIKTRGQQVTLRCSPKSGHDTVSWYQQALGQGPQFIFQYYEEEERQRGNFPDRFSGHQFPNYSSELNVNALLLGDSALYLCASSLVSMNTEAFFGQGTRLTVV.

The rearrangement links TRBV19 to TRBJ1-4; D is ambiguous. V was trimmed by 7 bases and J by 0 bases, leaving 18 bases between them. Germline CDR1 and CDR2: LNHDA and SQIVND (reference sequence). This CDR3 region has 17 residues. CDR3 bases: TGTGCCAGTACCCCCAAGATTGGAACAGCAACTAATGAAAAACTGTTTTTT. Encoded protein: CASTPKIGTATNEKLFF.

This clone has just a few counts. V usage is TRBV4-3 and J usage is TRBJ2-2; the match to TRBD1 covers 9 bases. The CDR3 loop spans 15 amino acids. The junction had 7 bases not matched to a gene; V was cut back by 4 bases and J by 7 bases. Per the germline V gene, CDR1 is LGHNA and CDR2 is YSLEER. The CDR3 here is CASSLRDREDGELFF. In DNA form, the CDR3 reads TGCGCCAGCAGCCTCCGGGACAGGGAGGACGGGGAGCTGTTTTTT.

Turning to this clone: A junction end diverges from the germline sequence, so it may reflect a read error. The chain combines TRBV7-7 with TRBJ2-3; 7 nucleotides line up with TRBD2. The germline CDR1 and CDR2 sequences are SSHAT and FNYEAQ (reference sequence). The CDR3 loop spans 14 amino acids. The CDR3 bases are TGTGCTAGCAGTCCAACTAGCGCGTCAGATACGCAGTATTTT. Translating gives CASSPTSASDTQYF.

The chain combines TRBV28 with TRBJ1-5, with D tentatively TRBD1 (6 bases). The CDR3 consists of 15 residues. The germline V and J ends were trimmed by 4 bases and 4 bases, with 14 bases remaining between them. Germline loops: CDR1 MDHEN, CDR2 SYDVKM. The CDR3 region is CASSYLGTPNQPQHF. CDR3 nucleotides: TGTGCCAGCAGTTATTTGGGGACACCAAATCAGCCCCAGCATTTT.

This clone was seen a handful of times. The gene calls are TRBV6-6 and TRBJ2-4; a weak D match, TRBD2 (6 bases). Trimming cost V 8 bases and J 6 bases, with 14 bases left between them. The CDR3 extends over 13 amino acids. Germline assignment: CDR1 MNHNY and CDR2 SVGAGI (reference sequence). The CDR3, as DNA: TGTGCCAGCTGGGAGGAGGTGAGAAACATTCAGTACTTC. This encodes CASWEEVRNIQYF.

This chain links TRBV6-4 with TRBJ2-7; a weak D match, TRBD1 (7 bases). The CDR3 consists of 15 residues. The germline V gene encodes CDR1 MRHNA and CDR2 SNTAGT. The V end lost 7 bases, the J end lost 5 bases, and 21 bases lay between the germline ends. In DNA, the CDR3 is TGTGCCAGCACCACCGAGGGAGGAGGGGGCGACGAGCAGTACGTC. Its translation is CASTTEGGGGDEQYV.

In DNA, the CDR3 is TGCGCCAGCAGCCAATCCAGGGGAGATGGCTACTATGGCTACACCTTC. Its protein is CASSQSRGDGYYGYTF. The V call is TRBV5-1, the J call TRBJ1-2; the D gene is possibly TRBD1 (6 bases). The germline gives CDR1 SGHRS, CDR2 YFSETQ. The CDR3 is made up of 16 amino acids. V dropped 4 bases and J dropped 3 bases, with 19 bases sitting between them. The whole variable domain, filled in from reference TRBV5-1 and TRBJ1-2, reads KAGVTQTPRYLIKTRGQQVTLSCSPISGHRSVSWYQQTPGQGLQFLFEYFSETQRNKGNFPGRFSGRQFSNSRSEMNVSTLELGDSALYLCASSQSRGDGYYGYTFGSGTRLTVV.

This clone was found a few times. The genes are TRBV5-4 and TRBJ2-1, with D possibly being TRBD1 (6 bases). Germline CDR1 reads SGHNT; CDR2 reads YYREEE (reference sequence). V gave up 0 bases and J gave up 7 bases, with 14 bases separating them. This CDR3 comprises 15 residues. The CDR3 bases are TGTGCCAGCAGCTTGGGTCAGGGGACCTGGAATGAGCAGTTCTTC. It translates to CASSLGQGTWNEQFF.

The CDR3 loop reads CASSQGQGPNTEAFF. As DNA, the CDR3 is TGCGCCAGCAGCCAAGGACAGGGCCCCAACACTGAAGCTTTCTTT. The chain uses TRBV4-1 and TRBJ1-1, with 7 nucleotides matching TRBD1. The CDR3 contains 15 residues. V was clipped by 1 base and J by 2 bases; unmatched bases: 4. Germline CDR1 reads MGHRA; CDR2 reads YSYEKL.

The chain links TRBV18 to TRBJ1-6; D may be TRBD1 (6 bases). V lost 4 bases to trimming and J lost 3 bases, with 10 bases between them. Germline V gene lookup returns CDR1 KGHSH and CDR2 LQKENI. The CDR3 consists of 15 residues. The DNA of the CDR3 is TGTGCCAGCTCACAAACAGGGCGCTATAATTCACCCCTCCACTTT. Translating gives CASSQTGRYNSPLHF.

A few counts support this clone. The DNA of the CDR3 is TGTGCCAGCAGCAGGCGACTTGAAAAACTGTTTTTT. Translation gives CASSRRLEKLFF. The chain carries TRBV7-8 and TRBJ1-4; D is undetermined. From germline, CDR1 is SGHVS and CDR2 FQNEAQ. The CDR3 is 12 residues long. Trimming shortened V by 5 bases and J by 7 bases, and 8 bases separated the two germline ends.

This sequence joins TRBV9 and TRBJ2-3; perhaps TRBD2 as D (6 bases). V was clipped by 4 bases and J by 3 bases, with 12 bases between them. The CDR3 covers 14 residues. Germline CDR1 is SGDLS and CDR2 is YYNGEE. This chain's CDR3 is CASSLDRGTDTQYF. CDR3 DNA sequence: TGTGCCAGCAGCTTAGACCGGGGGACAGATACGCAGTATTTT.

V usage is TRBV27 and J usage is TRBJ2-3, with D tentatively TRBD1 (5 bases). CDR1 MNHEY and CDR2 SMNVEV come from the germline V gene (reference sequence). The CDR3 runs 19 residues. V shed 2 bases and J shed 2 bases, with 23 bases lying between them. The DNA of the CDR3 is TGTGCCAGCAGTTTACGGCCCCCCGATGACAGCCTCTACACAGATACGCAGTATTTT. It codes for CASSLRPPDDSLYTDTQYF.